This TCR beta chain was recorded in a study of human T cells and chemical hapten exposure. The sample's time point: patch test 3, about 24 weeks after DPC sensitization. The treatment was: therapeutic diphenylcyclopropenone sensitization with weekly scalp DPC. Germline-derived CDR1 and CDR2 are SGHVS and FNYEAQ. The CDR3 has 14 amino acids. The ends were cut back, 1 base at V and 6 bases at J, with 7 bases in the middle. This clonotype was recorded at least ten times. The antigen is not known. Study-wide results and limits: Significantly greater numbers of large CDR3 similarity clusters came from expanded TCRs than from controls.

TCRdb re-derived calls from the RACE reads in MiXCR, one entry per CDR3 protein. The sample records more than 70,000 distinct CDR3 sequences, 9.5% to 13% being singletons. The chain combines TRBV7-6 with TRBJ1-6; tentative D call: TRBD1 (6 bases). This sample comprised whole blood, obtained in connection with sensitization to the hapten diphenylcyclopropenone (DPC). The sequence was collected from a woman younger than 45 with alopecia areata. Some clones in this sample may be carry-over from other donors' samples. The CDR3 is CASSLGGANSPLHF. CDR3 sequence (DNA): TGTGCCAGCAGCTTAGGGGGGGCTAATTCACCCCTCCACTTT.